A selection of T cell receptor beta chains follows, all from one sample in a study of cytomegalovirus exposure and HLA in healthy donors. The data were produced by immunoSEQ multiplex PCR, yet TCRdb's version contains in-frame clones alone and is incomplete. The sample holds 150,000 to 200,000 clones, about three quarters seen once. Sequencing used PBMCs. The receptor set was obtained from a woman in her 30s in good health and CMV-seropositive. Both conserved end residues are part of each CDR3. A D gene is named only where the DNA matches it firmly. Some rows mark clone size as missing; the rest say once, few, many or name a class of expanded clone.

CDR3,DNA,size,length,D,J,V
CAWSALSEQYF,TGTGCCTGGAGTGCCCTTTCCGAGCAGTACTTC,.,11,.,TRBJ2-7,TRBV30
CASSLAQGSREQFF,TGCGCCAGCAGCCTGGCCCAGGGTTCCCGTGAGCAGTTCTTC,.,14,.,TRBJ2-1,TRBV5-1
CASSPLTSNYGYTF,TGTGCCAGCAGCCCCCTGACATCGAACTATGGCTACACCTTC,.,14,.,TRBJ1-2,TRBV11-3
CASSSQPSGIGGSYNEQFF,TGCGCCAGCAGCTCCCAGCCTAGCGGGATCGGGGGCTCCTACAATGAGCAGTTCTTC,.,19,TRBD2,TRBJ2-1,TRBV5-1
CASSLSSGTSGDTQYF,TGTGCCAGCAGCTTAAGTTCCGGGACTAGCGGAGATACGCAGTATTTT,.,16,TRBD2,TRBJ2-3,TRBV11-2
CASSLATGLNTEAFF,TGTGCCAGCAGCTTGGCCACTGGGCTTAACACTGAAGCTTTCTTT,once,15,.,TRBJ1-1,TRBV5-5
CASSAGMDSTDTQYF,TGTGCCAGCAGTGCAGGGATGGACAGCACAGATACGCAGTATTTT,few,15,.,TRBJ2-3,TRBV6-4
CAISEAEETQYF,TGTGCCATCAGTGAGGCGGAGGAGACCCAGTACTTC,.,12,.,TRBJ2-5,TRBV10-3
CASSTRVWFSGANVLTF,TGTGCCAGCAGTACTAGGGTTTGGTTCTCTGGGGCCAACGTCCTGACTTTC,.,17,.,TRBJ2-6,TRBV28
CASRGDSNYGYTF,TGTGCCAGCCGAGGTGACAGTAACTATGGCTACACCTTC,.,13,.,TRBJ1-2,TRBV2
CASSPIPSSYEQYF,TGCGCCAGCAGCCCCATCCCCAGCTCCTACGAGCAGTACTTC,few,14,.,TRBJ2-7,TRBV4-3
CASSLEGGPQPQHF,TGTGCCAGCAGCTTAGAAGGGGGTCCTCAGCCCCAGCATTTT,few,14,.,TRBJ1-5,TRBV7-8
CASSLDVNEQYF,TGTGCCAGCAGCTTGGATGTCAACGAGCAGTACTTC,.,12,.,TRBJ2-7,TRBV5-4
CASSRSGAETQYF,TGTGCCAGCAGCCGCTCCGGAGCGGAGACCCAGTACTTC,.,13,.,TRBJ2-5,TRBV11-3
CASSVGGANEKLFF,TGTGCCAGCAGCGTAGGGGGCGCTAATGAAAAACTGTTTTTT,.,14,.,TRBJ1-4,TRBV9
CASSYWGQGYEQYF,TGTGCCAGCAGTTACTGGGGACAGGGCTACGAGCAGTACTTC,.,14,TRBD1,TRBJ2-7,TRBV6-5
CASSLDGAYQPQHF,TGCGCCAGCAGCCTGGACGGAGCCTATCAGCCCCAGCATTTT,.,14,.,TRBJ1-5,TRBV5-1
CASSLVGGTHNEQFF,TGTGCCAGCAGCTTAGTAGGGGGCACCCACAATGAGCAGTTCTTC,.,15,TRBD1,TRBJ2-1,TRBV11-3
CASSQVVARRGTDTQYF,TGCGCCAGCAGCCAAGTCGTGGCTAGACGAGGGACAGATACGCAGTATTTT,.,17,.,TRBJ2-3,TRBV4-3
CASTEQGFREKLFF,TGTGCCAGCACTGAACAGGGTTTTCGTGAAAAACTGTTTTTT,.,14,.,TRBJ1-4,TRBV28
CATSRDSGVDEQFF,TGTGCCACCAGCAGAGATTCCGGGGTTGATGAGCAGTTCTTC,once,14,.,TRBJ2-1,TRBV15
CVRSLVKHYGYTF,TGTGTCAGAAGCTTAGTCAAGCACTATGGCTACACCTTC,.,13,.,TRBJ1-2,TRBV7-5
CASITGQGGQPQHF,TGTGCCAGCATCACTGGACAGGGTGGTCAGCCCCAGCATTTT,.,14,TRBD1,TRBJ1-5,TRBV28
CASSSGTSTSYEQYF,TGTGCCAGCAGCTCCGGGACTAGCACTTCCTACGAGCAGTACTTC,.,15,TRBD2,TRBJ2-7,TRBV9
CAWRDRGKGETQYF,TGTGCCTGGAGGGACAGGGGTAAGGGAGAGACCCAGTACTTC,.,14,TRBD1,TRBJ2-5,TRBV30
CASSVSGSSPGELFF,TGTGCCAGCAGCGTAAGCGGGAGTTCACCCGGGGAGCTGTTTTTT,few,15,TRBD2,TRBJ2-2,TRBV9
CASSVPPENTGELFF,TGTGCCAGCAGCGTACCCCCAGAGAACACCGGGGAGCTGTTTTTT,.,15,.,TRBJ2-2,TRBV9
CSVERGRAIYNEQFF,TGCAGCGTTGAACGCGGCAGGGCAATCTACAATGAGCAGTTCTTC,.,15,.,TRBJ2-1,TRBV29-1
CAGGTGGAGQPQHF,TGTGCCGGGGGGACAGGGGGCGCGGGACAGCCCCAGCATTTT,.,14,TRBD1,TRBJ1-5,TRBV28
CASTLAGWEKLFF,TGTGCCAGCACGTTGGCAGGGTGGGAAAAACTGTTTTTT,.,13,.,TRBJ1-4,TRBV6-1
CASSSGTGRPQHF,TGCGCCAGCAGCTCCGGGACAGGGAGGCCCCAGCATTTT,.,13,TRBD1,TRBJ1-5,TRBV5-1
CASSPRDIEYEQYF,TGTGCCAGCAGCCCACGGGACATTGAATACGAGCAGTACTTC,.,14,.,TRBJ2-7,TRBV9
CASSKDGVTWANVLTF,TGTGCCAGCAGCAAAGACGGGGTGACCTGGGCCAACGTCCTGACTTTC,.,16,.,TRBJ2-6,TRBV21-1
CASSVDAGTVYGYTF,TGTGCCAGCAGCGTGGACGCCGGGACAGTTTATGGCTACACCTTC,.,15,TRBD1,TRBJ1-2,TRBV5-4
CAWSGGGEQYF,TGTGCCTGGAGTGGAGGCGGCGAGCAGTACTTC,.,11,.,TRBJ2-7,TRBV30
CASSYTRDSYEQYF,TGTGCCAGCAGTTACACCCGGGACAGCTACGAGCAGTACTTC,few,14,TRBD1,TRBJ2-7,TRBV6-5
CASSRRDSPHEQYF,TGTGCCAGCAGCCGCCGGGACTCCCCCCACGAGCAGTACTTC,once,14,.,TRBJ2-7,TRBV5-4
CAWTAGGFGEQYF,TGTGCCTGGACGGCAGGGGGCTTTGGGGAGCAGTACTTC,.,13,TRBD1,TRBJ2-7,TRBV30
CAWRNGVNYGYTF,TGTGCCTGGAGGAACGGGGTAAACTATGGCTACACCTTC,once,13,.,TRBJ1-2,TRBV30
CAWSIGGSQETQYF,TGTGCCTGGAGTATCGGGGGGAGCCAAGAGACCCAGTACTTC,.,14,TRBD2,TRBJ2-5,TRBV30
CASSFGDRGNQPQHF,TGTGCCAGCAGTTTTGGCGACAGGGGTAATCAGCCCCAGCATTTT,few,15,TRBD1,TRBJ1-5,TRBV28
CASSLEGGRQGEEKLFF,TGCGCCAGCAGCTTGGAGGGGGGCCGACAGGGGGAGGAAAAACTGTTTTTT,.,17,TRBD1,TRBJ1-4,TRBV5-1
CASSPGQLNSPLHF,TGCGCCAGCAGCCCGGGACAGCTAAATTCACCCCTCCACTTT,.,14,TRBD1,TRBJ1-6,TRBV5-1
CATSRELVGGNEKLFF,TGTGCCACCAGCAGGGAGTTGGTCGGCGGTAATGAAAAACTGTTTTTT,.,16,.,TRBJ1-4,TRBV15
CASSLGTGVEEQYF,TGTGCCAGCAGCTTGGGGACAGGGGTGGAGGAGCAGTACTTC,.,14,TRBD1,TRBJ2-7,TRBV7-9
CAWVGGWVTRELFF,TGTGCCTGGGTAGGAGGATGGGTCACCCGGGAGCTGTTTTTT,.,14,.,TRBJ2-2,TRBV30
CASGLDRASGEQYF,TGTGCCAGCGGCCTGGACAGGGCATCGGGGGAGCAGTACTTC,.,14,TRBD1,TRBJ2-5,TRBV6-1
CAWSLAVDTQYF,TGTGCCTGGAGTTTAGCCGTGGATACGCAGTATTTT,few,12,.,TRBJ2-3,TRBV30
CASSPQGRREQYF,TGTGCCAGCAGTCCCCAGGGGAGACGGGAGCAGTACTTC,.,13,.,TRBJ2-7,TRBV6-5
CASSLETGYEQYF,TGTGCCAGCAGCTTAGAAACAGGGTACGAGCAGTACTTC,once,13,.,TRBJ2-7,TRBV7-6
CASSVPTGGITGELFF,TGTGCCAGCAGCGTTCCGACAGGGGGGATCACCGGGGAGCTGTTTTTT,.,16,TRBD1,TRBJ2-2,TRBV9
CASSLRLAGRQETQYF,TGTGCCAGCAGCTTAAGACTAGCGGGAAGGCAAGAGACCCAGTACTTC,.,16,TRBD2,TRBJ2-5,TRBV7-8
CASSPMREDTIYF,TGCGCCAGCAGCCCGATGCGGGAAGACACCATATATTTT,once,13,.,TRBJ1-3,TRBV5-1
CASNPDSLTQYF,TGTGCCAGCAATCCGGACTCCCTTACGCAGTATTTT,.,12,.,TRBJ2-3,TRBV2
CASSVGRQGGYQETQYF,TGTGCCAGCAGCGTAGGACGACAGGGTGGGTACCAAGAGACCCAGTACTTC,.,17,TRBD1,TRBJ2-5,TRBV9
CATSRELAGYNEQFF,TGTGCCACCAGCAGAGAACTAGCGGGATACAATGAGCAGTTCTTC,once,15,TRBD2,TRBJ2-1,TRBV15
CASSWDLHNEQFF,TGCGCCAGCAGTTGGGACTTACACAATGAGCAGTTCTTC,.,13,.,TRBJ2-1,TRBV5-1
CASSQDFTGGRYF,TGTGCCAGCAGCCAAGATTTTACAGGCGGGAGGTATTTT,.,13,TRBD2,TRBJ2-3,TRBV14